The source of this T cell receptor (beta chain) is a study of PD-L1 blockade in urothelial cancer. Clones were sequenced by immunoSEQ multiplex PCR, and TCRdb holds only the in-frame ones, with some missing. This table holds 72,000 or so clones, roughly 90% found once. The length of the CDR3 is 14 residues. The V gene end was trimmed by 0 bases and the J gene end by 7 bases; junction bases not matched to a gene: 5. CDR1 is MNHEY, CDR2 SMNVEV, per germline (reference sequence). As to time point: peripheral blood 6 weeks after treatment start. The receptor comes from a man aged 55 to 70 with urothelial cancer. Material: PBMCs, obtained around atezolizumab (anti-PD-L1) treatment. The gene calls are TRBV27 and TRBJ1-2, with TRBD1 matching 7 bases. The CDR3, as DNA: TGTGCCAGCAGTTTATCGGTACAGGGGATTGGCTACACCTTC. Protein sequence: CASSLSVQGIGYTF.